One sample yielded the 8 T cell receptor beta chains listed below, sequenced in a study of T cells of healthy individuals. TCRdb reanalysed the 5' RACE reads using MiXCR and keeps one entry per CDR3 protein. The sample records nearly 100,000 distinct CDR3 sequences, roughly 15% being singletons. These receptors came from a human donor in good health.

This clonotype was detected only a few times. This sequence joins TRBV13 and TRBJ1-1; the D is unclear. Trimming pared 0 bases from V and 3 bases from J, leaving 11 bases between. From germline, CDR1 is PRHDT and CDR2 FYEKMQ (reference sequence). The CDR3 covers 15 residues. Here the CDR3 reads CASSLGPGSDTEAFF. For the CDR3, the DNA is TGTGCCAGCAGCTTAGGACCGGGCTCGGACACTGAAGCTTTCTTT. The full variable domain, in which reference TRBV13 and TRBJ1-1 provide the parts outside the CDR3, is AAGVIQSPRHLIKEKRETATLKCYPIPRHDTVYWYQQGPGQDPQFLISFYEKMQSDKGSIPDRFSAQQFSDYHSELNMSSLELGDSALYFCASSLGPGSDTEAFFGQGTRLTVV.

There are a few counts of this clonotype. The chain recombines TRBV20-1 with TRBJ1-1; maybe TRBD1 (5 bases). CDR1 is DFQATT, CDR2 SNEGSKA, per germline (reference sequence). This CDR3 spans 16 amino acids. The V gene lost 6 bases and the J gene lost 1 base, with 21 bases spanning the gap. CDR3 protein: CSAPNPGSRKNTEAFF. DNA of the CDR3: TGCAGTGCCCCTAACCCAGGGTCCAGGAAGAACACTGAAGCTTTCTTT.

This clonotype was counted at least ten times. The V and J genes are TRBV4-2 and TRBJ1-5; D might be TRBD1 (5 bases). Germline-derived CDR1 and CDR2 are LGHNA and YNFKEQ. This CDR3 comprises 15 residues. The germline V and J ends were trimmed by 0 bases and 9 bases, with 15 bases remaining between them. The CDR3 region is CASSQDRAQGRPQHF. The CDR3, as DNA: TGTGCCAGCAGCCAAGATCGGGCCCAGGGAAGGCCCCAGCATTTT.

The table lists this clonotype with many counts. This chain links TRBV29-1 with TRBJ2-7, with 7 bases lining up with TRBD1. There are 13 residues in the CDR3. Germline V gives CDR1 SQVTM, CDR2 ANQGSEA. The junction had 11 bases not matched to a gene; V was cut back by 4 bases and J by 8 bases. The CDR3 here is CSVGTGDHGKQYF. The DNA for the CDR3 is TGCAGCGTTGGTACAGGGGACCATGGGAAGCAGTACTTC.

This clonotype appeared a few times. The chain recombines TRBV7-2 with TRBJ1-2; 10 bases agree with TRBD1. V shed 5 bases, J shed 4 bases, and the junction held 4 bases outside the gene matches. The CDR3 is 14 amino acids. Germline V gives CDR1 SGHTA, CDR2 FQGNSA. The CDR3 loop reads CASSQTGGGYGYTF. The CDR3, as DNA: TGTGCCAGCAGCCAGACAGGGGGCGGCTATGGCTACACCTTC.

This clonotype was observed a handful of times. The chain combines TRBV2 with TRBJ2-7, with D maybe TRBD2 (5 bases). V was trimmed by 3 bases and J by 4 bases, leaving 16 bases between them. From germline, CDR1 is SNHLY and CDR2 FYNNEI. The CDR3 is 15 residues long. The CDR3 DNA is TGTGCCAGCAGTGATATGAGGGCCCCAACATACGAGCAGTACTTC. Translation gives CASSDMRAPTYEQYF.

This chain links TRBV7-9 with TRBJ1-1; no clear D gene. Trimming took off 4 bases at V and 6 bases at J, with 15 bases between the two ends. Germline CDR1 reads SEHNR; CDR2 reads FQNEAQ (reference sequence). The length of the CDR3 is 14 residues. The DNA for the CDR3 is TGTGCCAGCAGCTCGCTCTCCGGAATTGCTGAAGCTTTCTTT. This translates into CASSSLSGIAEAFF.

This chain uses TRBV29-1 with TRBJ1-2, with D perhaps matching TRBD1 (6 bases). V shed 3 bases and J shed 5 bases, with 13 bases lying between them. This CDR3 has 13 amino acids. Germline CDR1 reads SQVTM; CDR2 reads ANQGSEA. The CDR3 coding sequence is TGCAGCGTTGAGGGGGACACCATGTATGGCTACACCTTC. It specifies CSVEGDTMYGYTF.